A single sample is the source of the 11 T cell receptor beta chains below, sequenced in a study of blood T cell repertoires in COVID-19. TCRdb's copy holds only in-frame clones and misses some; the assay was immunoSEQ multiplex PCR. This sample has about 68,000 clones, with more than 80% found just once. Material: peripheral blood. These receptors were taken from a man aged 50 to 59 with acute or convalescent COVID-19.

This chain connects TRBV7-9 to TRBJ2-5; 8 bases map to TRBD2. Looked up from germline, CDR1 is SEHNR and CDR2 is FQNEAQ (reference sequence). The CDR3 sequence is 15 residues long. V was clipped by 5 bases and J by 5 bases; unmatched bases: 10. The CDR3 DNA follows: TGTGCCAGCAGCCCCCGAGCGGGAGCGGTGGAGACCCAGTACTTC. It specifies CASSPRAGAVETQYF.

The chain employs TRBV6-5 and TRBJ2-1; 13 bases match TRBD2. The germline V gene encodes CDR1 MNHEY and CDR2 SVGAGI. This CDR3 is built from 15 residues. J gave up 6 bases and V 8 bases, and 7 bases lay outside the gene matches. In nucleotides, the CDR3 is TGTGCCAGCCTCAAACTAGCGGGAGGGCCCAATGAGCAGTTCTTC. Protein: CASLKLAGGPNEQFF.

The gene calls are TRBV18 and TRBJ1-1, with a possible D match to TRBD1 (5 bases). Trimming cost V 4 bases and J 3 bases, with 18 bases left between them. The CDR3 has 16 residues. CDR1 is KGHSH and CDR2 is LQKENI in the germline V gene. The CDR3 reads CASSQRGAGWDTEAFF. The CDR3 DNA sequence: TGTGCCAGCTCACAGCGCGGGGCCGGCTGGGACACTGAAGCTTTCTTT.

This clone appeared a few times. The genes are TRBV10-3 and TRBJ2-5; weak D call: TRBD1 (5 bases). This CDR3 spans 20 amino acids. V dropped 4 bases and J dropped 4 bases, with 31 bases sitting between them. Germline loops: CDR1 ENHRY, CDR2 SYGVKD. The CDR3 DNA follows: TGTGCCATCAGTGCCTCCTCCTCCGGGCAGGGTCCGAACCCCACAGAGACCCAGTACTTC. It codes for CAISASSSGQGPNPTETQYF.

The V call is TRBV12-3 or TRBV12-4, the J call TRBJ1-5; the D is unclear. V lost 3 bases and J 6 bases, leaving 6 bases between the germline ends. This CDR3 comprises 12 residues. The CDR3 bases are TGTGCCAGCAGTTTTAACGGTCAGCCCCAGCATTTT. Translation: CASSFNGQPQHF.

The V gene is TRBV5-4, the J gene TRBJ2-3; D call uncertain. V lost 0 bases, J lost 0 bases, and 11 bases lay in between. The length of the CDR3 is 16 residues. Germline lookup yields CDR1 SGHNT and CDR2 YYREEE (reference sequence). CDR3 nucleotides: TGTGCCAGCAGCTTGGTCGTAGGCGGAAGCACAGATACGCAGTATTTT. It yields the protein CASSLVVGGSTDTQYF.

The chain carries TRBV7-2 and TRBJ2-1; D perhaps matches TRBD1 (6 bases). With 3 bases removed from V and 1 base from J, the gap between germline ends came to 16 bases. Germline lookup yields CDR1 SGHTA and CDR2 FQGNSA. This CDR3 contains 17 residues. CDR3 sequence: CASSFRSGRGSYNEQFF. The CDR3 region has the DNA TGTGCCAGCAGCTTTAGATCGGGAAGGGGGTCCTACAATGAGCAGTTCTTC.

This rearrangement joins TRBV5-5 to TRBJ2-1; TRBD1 matches 8 bases. The CDR3 runs 15 residues. V trimming: 0 bases; J trimming: 10 bases; junction bases outside the gene matches: 9. Germline V gene sequence: CDR1 SGHKS, CDR2 YYEKEE (reference sequence). In DNA, the CDR3 is TGTGCCAGCAGCTTGGCCAGGACAGGGATCCCAGAGCAGTTCTTC. This sequence encodes CASSLARTGIPEQFF. The variable domain in full, completed from reference TRBV5-5 and TRBJ2-1, reads DAGVTQSPTHLIKTRGQQVTLRCSPISGHKSVSWYQQVLGQGPQFIFQYYEKEERGRGNFPDRFSARQFPNYSSELNVNALLLGDSALYLCASSLARTGIPEQFFGPGTRLTVL.

The V and J genes are TRBV5-6 and TRBJ2-2, with 8 bases lining up with TRBD1. The CDR3 has 15 amino acids. The germline CDR1 and CDR2 sequences are SGHDT and YYEEEE. V dropped 5 bases and J dropped 5; count of bases not matched to a gene: 8. In DNA form, the CDR3 reads TGTGCCAGCAGTAAGGGACAGGACCAAACCGGGGAGCTGTTTTTT. Translated, it gives CASSKGQDQTGELFF. The variable domain in full, with the rest retrieved from reference TRBV5-6 and TRBJ2-2, is DAGVTQSPTHLIKTRGQQVTLRCSPKSGHDTVSWYQQALGQGPQFIFQYYEEEERQRGNFPDRFSGHQFPNYSSELNVNALLLGDSALYLCASSKGQDQTGELFFGEGSRLTVL.

This chain uses TRBV28 with TRBJ2-4; 9 positions match TRBD2. The CDR3 contains 16 residues. The germline CDR1 and CDR2 sequences are MDHEN and SYDVKM. Trimming removed 3 bases from V and 6 bases from J; junction bases left unmatched: 9. The CDR3 here is CASSLLGSGSGNIQYF. The CDR3 bases are TGTGCCAGCAGTTTGCTAGGTAGCGGGAGTGGAAACATTCAGTACTTC.

The V and J genes are TRBV15 and TRBJ2-3; 14 nucleotides line up with TRBD2. J was trimmed by 4 bases and V by 5 bases; bases with no gene match: 11. The germline CDR1 and CDR2 sequences are LNHNV and YYDKDF (reference sequence). The CDR3 sequence is 18 residues long. The CDR3 sequence: CATSGLAGGTRVSDTQYF. The CDR3 DNA follows: TGTGCCACCAGCGGACTAGCGGGAGGAACCCGTGTATCAGATACGCAGTATTTT.